This TCR beta chain was recovered during a study of metastatic and nonmetastatic thyroid tumors. At the level of the study: Repertoires from malignant and benign thyroid patients were compared across blood and tumor or nodule tissue.

CDR1 is SNHLY, CDR2 FYNNEI, per germline. With 1 base clipped from V and 3 bases from J, the junction kept 2 bases outside the gene matches. The CDR3 is 15 residues long. Thyroid surgery was performed in patients who had received no treatment beforehand. This clone was detected a few times. No antigen is known for it. TCRdb reassembled clones from the PCR reads with MiXCR. The table includes more than 65,000 clones, 13% to 15% detected once. Whole-study findings and limits: Within blood and tumor, benign nodules reportedly had significantly lower TCR beta diversity than malignant thyroid tumors did.

The rearrangement joins TRBV2 to TRBJ2-7; 11 bases map to TRBD2. The sequenced material came from blood. This clonotype originated in a male donor with papillary thyroid cancer or a benign thyroid nodule (not recorded which). Some clones in this sample may be carry-over from other donors' samples. CDR3 region: CASSEELAGGYEQYF. The DNA for the CDR3 is TGTGCCAGCAGTGAAGAGCTAGCGGGAGGCTACGAGCAGTACTTC.